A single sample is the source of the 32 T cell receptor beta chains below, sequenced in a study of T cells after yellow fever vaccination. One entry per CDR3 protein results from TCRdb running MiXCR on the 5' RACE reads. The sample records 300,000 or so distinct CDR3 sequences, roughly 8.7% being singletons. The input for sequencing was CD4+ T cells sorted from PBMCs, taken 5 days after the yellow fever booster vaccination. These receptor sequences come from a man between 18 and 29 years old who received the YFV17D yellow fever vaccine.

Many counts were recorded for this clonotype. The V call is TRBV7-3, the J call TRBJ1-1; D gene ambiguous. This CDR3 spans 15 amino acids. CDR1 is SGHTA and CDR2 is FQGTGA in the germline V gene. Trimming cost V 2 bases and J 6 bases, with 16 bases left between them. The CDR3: CASSLSGVSGAEAFF. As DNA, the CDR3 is TGTGCCAGCAGCTTATCCGGGGTTAGCGGTGCTGAAGCTTTCTTT.

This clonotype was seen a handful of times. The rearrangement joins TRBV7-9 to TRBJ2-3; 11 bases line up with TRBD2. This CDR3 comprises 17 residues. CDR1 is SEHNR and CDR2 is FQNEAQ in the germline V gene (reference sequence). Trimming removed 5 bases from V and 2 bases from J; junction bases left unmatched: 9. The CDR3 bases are TGTGCCAGCAGCGCCAAACCTAGCGGGGGGTACACAGATACGCAGTATTTT. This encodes CASSAKPSGGYTDTQYF. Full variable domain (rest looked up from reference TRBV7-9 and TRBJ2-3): DTGVSQNPRHKITKRGQNVTFRCDPISEHNRLYWYRQTLGQGPEFLTYFQNEAQLEKSRLLSDRFSAERPKGSFSTLEIQRTEQGDSAMYLCASSAKPSGGYTDTQYFGPGTRLTVL.

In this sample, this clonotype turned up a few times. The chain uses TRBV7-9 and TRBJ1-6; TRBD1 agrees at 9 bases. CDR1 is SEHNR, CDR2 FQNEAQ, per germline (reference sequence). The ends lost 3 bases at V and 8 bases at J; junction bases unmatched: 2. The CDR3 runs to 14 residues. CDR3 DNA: TGTGCCAGCAGCTTGGGGACAGGGCATTCACCCCTCCACTTT. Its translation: CASSLGTGHSPLHF.

This CDR3 is CASSTPIGGYTDTQYF. CDR3 bases: TGTGCCAGCAGTACCCCGATCGGGGGGTACACAGATACGCAGTATTTT. V and J are TRBV6-5 and TRBJ2-3; 7 bases match TRBD2. Per germline, CDR1 MNHEY and CDR2 SVGAGI. Trimming removed 5 bases from V and 2 bases from J; junction bases left unmatched: 10. CDR3 length: 16 residues.

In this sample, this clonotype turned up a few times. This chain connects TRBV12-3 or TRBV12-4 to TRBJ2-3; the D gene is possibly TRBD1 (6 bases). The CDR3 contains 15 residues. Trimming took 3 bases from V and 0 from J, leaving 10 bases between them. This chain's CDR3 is CASSFWTASTDTQYF. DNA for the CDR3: TGTGCCAGCAGTTTCTGGACAGCTAGCACAGATACGCAGTATTTT.

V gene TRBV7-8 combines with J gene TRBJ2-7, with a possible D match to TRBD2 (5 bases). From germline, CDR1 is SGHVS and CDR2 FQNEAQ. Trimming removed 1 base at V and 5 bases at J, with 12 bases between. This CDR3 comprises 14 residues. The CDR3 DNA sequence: TGTGCCAGCAGCTTAGACCGGAGGAAGAACGAGCAGTACTTC. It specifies CASSLDRRKNEQYF.

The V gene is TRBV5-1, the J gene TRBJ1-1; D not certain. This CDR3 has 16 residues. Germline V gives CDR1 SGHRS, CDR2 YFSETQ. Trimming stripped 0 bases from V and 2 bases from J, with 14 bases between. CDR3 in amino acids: CASSLAVGGVNTEAFF. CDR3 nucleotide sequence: TGCGCCAGCAGCTTGGCCGTGGGTGGGGTCAACACTGAAGCTTTCTTT.

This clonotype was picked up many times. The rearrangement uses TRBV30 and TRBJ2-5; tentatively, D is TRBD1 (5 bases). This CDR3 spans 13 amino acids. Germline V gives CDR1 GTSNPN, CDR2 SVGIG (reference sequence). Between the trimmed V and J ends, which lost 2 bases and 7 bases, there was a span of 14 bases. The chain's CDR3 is CAWSIQGVVTQYF. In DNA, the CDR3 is TGTGCCTGGAGTATCCAAGGGGTTGTGACCCAGTACTTC. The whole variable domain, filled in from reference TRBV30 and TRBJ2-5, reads SQTIHQWPATLVQPVGSPLSLECTVEGTSNPNLYWYRQAAGRGLQLLFYSVGIGQISSEVPQNLSASRPQDRQFILSSKKLLLSDSGFYLCAWSIQGVVTQYFGPGTRLLVL.

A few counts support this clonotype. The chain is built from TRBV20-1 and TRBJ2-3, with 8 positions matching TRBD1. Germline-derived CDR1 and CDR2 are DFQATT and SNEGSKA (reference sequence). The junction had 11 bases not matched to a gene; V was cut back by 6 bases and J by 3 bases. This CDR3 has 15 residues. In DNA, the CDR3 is TGCAGTGCGACAACAGGGGGTAGATGGACAGATACGCAGTATTTT. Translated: CSATTGGRWTDTQYF.

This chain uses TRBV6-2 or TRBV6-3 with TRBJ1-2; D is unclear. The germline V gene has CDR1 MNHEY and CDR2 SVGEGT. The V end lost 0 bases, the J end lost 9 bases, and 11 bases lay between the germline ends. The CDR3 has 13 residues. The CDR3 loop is CASSYSSRLSYTF. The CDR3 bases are TGTGCCAGCAGTTACTCGTCGCGCTTGAGCTACACCTTC.

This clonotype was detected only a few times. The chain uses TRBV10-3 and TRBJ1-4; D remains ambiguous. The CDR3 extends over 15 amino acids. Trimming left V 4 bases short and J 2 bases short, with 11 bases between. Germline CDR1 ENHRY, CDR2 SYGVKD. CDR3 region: CAISAQSGTNEKLFF. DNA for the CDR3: TGTGCCATCAGTGCCCAATCCGGCACTAATGAAAAACTGTTTTTT.

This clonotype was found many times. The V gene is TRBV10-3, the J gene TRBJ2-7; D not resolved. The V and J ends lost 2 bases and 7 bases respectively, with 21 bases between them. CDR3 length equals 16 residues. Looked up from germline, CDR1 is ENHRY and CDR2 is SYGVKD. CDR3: CAISEVGYTQPWEQYV. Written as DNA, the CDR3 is TGTGCCATCAGTGAGGTGGGTTATACCCAGCCCTGGGAGCAGTACGTC.

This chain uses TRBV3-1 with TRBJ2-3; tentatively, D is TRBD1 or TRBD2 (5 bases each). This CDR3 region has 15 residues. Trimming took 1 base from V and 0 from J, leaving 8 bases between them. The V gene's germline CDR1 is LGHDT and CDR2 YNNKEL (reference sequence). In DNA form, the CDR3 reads TGTGCCAGCAGCCAAGCGGGGCTCAGCACAGATACGCAGTATTTT. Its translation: CASSQAGLSTDTQYF.

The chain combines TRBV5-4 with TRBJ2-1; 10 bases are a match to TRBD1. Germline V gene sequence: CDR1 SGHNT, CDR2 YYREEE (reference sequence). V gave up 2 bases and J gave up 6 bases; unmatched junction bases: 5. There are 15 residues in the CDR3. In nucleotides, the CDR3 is TGTGCCAGCAGCTTAGGACAGGGGGATGTCAATGAGCAGTTCTTC. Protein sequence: CASSLGQGDVNEQFF.

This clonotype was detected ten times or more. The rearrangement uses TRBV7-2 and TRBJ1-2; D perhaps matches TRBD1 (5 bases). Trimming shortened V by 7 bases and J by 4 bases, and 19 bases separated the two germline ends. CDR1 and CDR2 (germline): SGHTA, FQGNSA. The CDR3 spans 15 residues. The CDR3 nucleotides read TGTGCCAGCACCCCTCCCACGACAGCCGTCTATGGCTACACCTTC. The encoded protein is CASTPPTTAVYGYTF.

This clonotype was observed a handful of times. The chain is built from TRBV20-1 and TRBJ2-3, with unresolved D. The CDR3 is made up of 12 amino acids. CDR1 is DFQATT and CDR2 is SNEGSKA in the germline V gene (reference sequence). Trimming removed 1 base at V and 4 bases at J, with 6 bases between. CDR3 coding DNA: TGCAGTGCTAGAGTTATCCCAGATACGCAGTATTTT. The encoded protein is CSARVIPDTQYF.

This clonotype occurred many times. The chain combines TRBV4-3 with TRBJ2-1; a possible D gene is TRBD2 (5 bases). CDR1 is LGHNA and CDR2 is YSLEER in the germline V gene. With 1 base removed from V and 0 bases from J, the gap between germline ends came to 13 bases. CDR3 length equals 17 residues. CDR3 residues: CASSQVSGRTSYNEQFF. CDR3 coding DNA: TGCGCCAGCAGCCAAGTCAGCGGCAGGACCTCCTACAATGAGCAGTTCTTC.

CDR3 amino acids: CASSFTPGQGGSPLHF. The CDR3 nucleotides are TGTGCCAGCAGTTTTACCCCGGGACAGGGAGGTTCACCCCTCCACTTT. This rearrangement joins TRBV6-5 to TRBJ1-6; 9 nucleotides agree with TRBD1. Germline assignment: CDR1 MNHEY and CDR2 SVGAGI. V dropped 4 bases and J dropped 9; count of bases not matched to a gene: 10. The CDR3 length is 16 residues.

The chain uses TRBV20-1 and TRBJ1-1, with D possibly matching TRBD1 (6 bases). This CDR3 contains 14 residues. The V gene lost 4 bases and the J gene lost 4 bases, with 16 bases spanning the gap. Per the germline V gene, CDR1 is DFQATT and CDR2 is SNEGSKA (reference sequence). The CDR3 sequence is CSAKLGAGVTEAFF. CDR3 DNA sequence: TGCAGTGCTAAATTGGGGGCGGGGGTCACTGAAGCTTTCTTT.

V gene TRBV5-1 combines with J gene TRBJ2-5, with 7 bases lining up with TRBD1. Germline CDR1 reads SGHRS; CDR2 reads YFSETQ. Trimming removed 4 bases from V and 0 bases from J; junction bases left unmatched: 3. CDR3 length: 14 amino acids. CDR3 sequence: CASSKGQYQETQYF. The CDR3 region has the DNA TGCGCCAGCAGCAAGGGACAGTACCAAGAGACCCAGTACTTC.

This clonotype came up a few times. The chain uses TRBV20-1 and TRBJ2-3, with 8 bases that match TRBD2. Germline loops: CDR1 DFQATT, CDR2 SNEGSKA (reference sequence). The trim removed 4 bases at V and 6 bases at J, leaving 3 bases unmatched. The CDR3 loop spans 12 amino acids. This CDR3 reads CSATSSGDTQYF. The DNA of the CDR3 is TGCAGTGCTACCTCTAGCGGGGATACGCAGTATTTT.

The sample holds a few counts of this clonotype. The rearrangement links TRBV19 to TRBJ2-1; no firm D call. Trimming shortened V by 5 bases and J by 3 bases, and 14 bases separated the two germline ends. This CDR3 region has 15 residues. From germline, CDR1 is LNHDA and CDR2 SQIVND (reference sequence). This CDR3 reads CASSFAELVYNEQFF. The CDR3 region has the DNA TGTGCCAGTAGTTTTGCGGAACTCGTCTACAATGAGCAGTTCTTC.

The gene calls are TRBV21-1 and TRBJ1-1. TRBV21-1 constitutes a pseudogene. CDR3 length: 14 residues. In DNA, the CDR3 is TGTGCCAGCATCAAAGAAGGAATGGACACTGAAGCTTTCTTT. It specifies CASIKEGMDTEAFF.

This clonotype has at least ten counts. Here the CDR3 DNA reads TGCGCCAGCAGCCCCCGACAGGGAAGCACAGATACGCAGTATTTT. It codes for CASSPRQGSTDTQYF. V usage is TRBV4-3 and J usage is TRBJ2-3; 7 bases map to TRBD1. Looked up from germline, CDR1 is LGHNA and CDR2 is YSLEER. This CDR3 region has 15 residues. The junction had 4 bases not matched to a gene; V was cut back by 4 bases and J by 0 bases.

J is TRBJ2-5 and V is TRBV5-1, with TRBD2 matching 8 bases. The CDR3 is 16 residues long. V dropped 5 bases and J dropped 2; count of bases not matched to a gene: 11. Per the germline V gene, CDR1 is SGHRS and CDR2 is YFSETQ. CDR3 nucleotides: TGCGCCAGCAGGACAATGGCCAGCGGGGGTCAAGAGACCCAGTACTTC. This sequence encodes CASRTMASGGQETQYF.

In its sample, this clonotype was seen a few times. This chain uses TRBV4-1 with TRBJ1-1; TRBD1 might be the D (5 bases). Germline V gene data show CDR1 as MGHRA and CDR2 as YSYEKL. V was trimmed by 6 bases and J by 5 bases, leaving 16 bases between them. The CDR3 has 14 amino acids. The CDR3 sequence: CASRPGGGRTEAFF. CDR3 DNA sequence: TGCGCCAGCAGGCCGGGGGGGGGAAGAACTGAAGCTTTCTTT.

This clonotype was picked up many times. In DNA form, the CDR3 reads TGTGCCAGCAGCGCGGGACCCCAAGAGACCCAGTACTTC. Protein: CASSAGPQETQYF. The chain couples TRBV9 to TRBJ2-5; D tentatively fits TRBD1 or TRBD2 (5 bases each). Germline CDR1 and CDR2: SGDLS and YYNGEE. The V end lost 3 bases, the J end lost 1 base, and 7 bases lay between the germline ends. The CDR3 runs to 13 residues.

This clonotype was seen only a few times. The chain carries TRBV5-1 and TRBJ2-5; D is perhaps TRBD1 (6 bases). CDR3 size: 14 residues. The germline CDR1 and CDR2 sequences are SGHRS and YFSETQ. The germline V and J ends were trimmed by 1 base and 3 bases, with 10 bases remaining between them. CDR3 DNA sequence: TGCGCCAGCAGCTTGTTACCAGGGGAAGAGACCCAGTACTTC. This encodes CASSLLPGEETQYF.

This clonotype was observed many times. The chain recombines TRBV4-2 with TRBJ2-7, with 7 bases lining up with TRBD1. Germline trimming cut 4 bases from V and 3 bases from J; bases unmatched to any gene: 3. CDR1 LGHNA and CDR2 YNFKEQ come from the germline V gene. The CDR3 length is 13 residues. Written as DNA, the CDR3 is TGTGCCAGCAGCCTGACAGGGCACTACGAGCAGTACGTC. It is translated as CASSLTGHYEQYV.

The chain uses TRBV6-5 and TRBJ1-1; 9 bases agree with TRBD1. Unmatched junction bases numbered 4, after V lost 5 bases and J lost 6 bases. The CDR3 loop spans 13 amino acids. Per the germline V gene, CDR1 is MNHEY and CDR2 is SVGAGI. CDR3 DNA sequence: TGTGCCAGCAGTCCGACAGGGGGGGCTGAAGCTTTCTTT. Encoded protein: CASSPTGGAEAFF.

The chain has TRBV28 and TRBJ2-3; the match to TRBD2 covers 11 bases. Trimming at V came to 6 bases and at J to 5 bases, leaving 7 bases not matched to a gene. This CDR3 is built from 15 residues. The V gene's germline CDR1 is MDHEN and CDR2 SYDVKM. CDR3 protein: CASRLAGASGDTQYF. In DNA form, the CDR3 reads TGTGCCAGCAGACTAGCGGGGGCCTCCGGAGATACGCAGTATTTT.

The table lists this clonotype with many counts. CDR3 amino acids: CSVNERQALLVTF. In nucleotides, the CDR3 is TGCAGCGTCAACGAAAGACAGGCCCTCTTAGTCACCTTC. This rearrangement joins TRBV29-1 to TRBJ1-2; perhaps TRBD1 as D (6 bases). The CDR3 is made up of 13 amino acids. Germline loops: CDR1 SQVTM, CDR2 ANQGSEA. The ends were cut back, 6 bases at V and 13 bases at J, with 24 bases in the middle.